The 10 T cell receptor beta chains in this list originate from one sample, sequenced in a study of identical twins. TCRdb analysed the 5' RACE reads with MiXCR anew, one entry per CDR3 protein. Of fewer than 800,000 distinct CDR3 sequences in the sample, less than 9% are singletons; the top ten hold about 1.6%. The sample was also reused in another study, on yellow fever vaccine responses in identical twins.

Sequences were obtained from PBMCs. The receptors stem from a woman aged 18 to 35 in good health.

This clonotype was counted many times. This chain joins TRBV12-3 or TRBV12-4 and TRBJ1-2; 8 bases agree with TRBD1. The CDR3 loop spans 15 amino acids. V shed 6 bases and J 8 bases; nucleotides not matched to a gene: 14. The CDR3 loop reads CASSPTTGVSRGYTF. The DNA for the CDR3 is TGTGCCAGCAGCCCCACGACAGGGGTTAGTCGGGGCTACACCTTC.

This clonotype was seen at least ten times. The J gene is TRBJ1-4, the V gene TRBV2; D not resolved. The CDR3 consists of 11 residues. V dropped 6 bases and J dropped 6 bases, with 5 bases sitting between them. CDR1 and CDR2 (germline): SNHLY, FYNNEI. CDR3 protein: CASRGDEKLFF. CDR3 DNA sequence: TGTGCCAGCAGGGGTGATGAAAAACTGTTTTTT.

The chain recombines TRBV16 with TRBJ2-7; 8 bases are a match to TRBD1. J was trimmed by 4 bases and V by 0 bases; bases with no gene match: 8. The CDR3 loop spans 16 amino acids. Germline V gene data show CDR1 as KGHSY and CDR2 as FQNENV. CDR3 residues: CASSQSRTGSFYEQYF. The CDR3 bases are TGTGCCAGCAGCCAATCAAGGACAGGGTCTTTTTACGAGCAGTACTTC.

Concerning this clonotype: Here the CDR3 omits its conserved ending phenylalanine or tryptophan, so a read error is the likely source. V is TRBV7-9 and J is TRBJ2-3, with 9 bases identical to TRBD2. The CDR3 is 17 amino acids. Trimming removed 5 bases from V and 2 bases from J; junction bases left unmatched: 11. Germline V gives CDR1 SEHNR, CDR2 FQNEAQ (reference sequence). The CDR3 DNA is TGTGCCAGCAGCCGAAACTTACTAGCGGGTGACACAGATACGCAGTATTAT. Translating it yields CASSRNLLAGDTDTQYY.

This clonotype turned up a few times. This sequence joins TRBV10-3 and TRBJ2-1, with 7 bases lining up with TRBD1. The CDR3 is 15 residues long. Germline V CDR1 and CDR2: ENHRY, SYGVKD. V lost 1 base to trimming and J lost 7 bases; unmatched junction nucleotides: 7. The CDR3 spells CAISELRDRKNEQFF. The CDR3 DNA follows: TGTGCCATCAGTGAGTTACGGGACAGAAAGAATGAGCAGTTCTTC.

This clonotype has more than one count but fewer than ten. The chain recombines TRBV15 with TRBJ1-1; perhaps TRBD1 as D (5 bases). The length of the CDR3 is 14 residues. In germline, CDR1 is LNHNV, CDR2 YYDKDF (reference sequence). V shed 4 bases and J shed 4 bases, with 13 bases lying between them. This CDR3 reads CATSTSQGFTEAFF. Written as DNA, the CDR3 is TGTGCCACCAGCACATCGCAGGGTTTCACTGAAGCTTTCTTT.

This clonotype came up a few times. The CDR3 protein is CSVDDRESGNTIYF. CDR3 bases: TGCAGCGTCGACGACAGGGAGTCTGGAAACACCATATATTTT. This chain links TRBV29-1 with TRBJ1-3; 7 nucleotides line up with TRBD1. Germline V lookup: CDR1 SQVTM, CDR2 ANQGSEA. This CDR3 has 14 amino acids. Trimming took 6 bases from V and 1 from J; bases not matched to a gene: 6.

This clonotype was recorded many times. The gene calls are TRBV5-5 and TRBJ2-1; no definite D call. From germline, CDR1 is SGHKS and CDR2 YYEKEE (reference sequence). The germline V and J ends were trimmed by 2 bases and 9 bases, with 12 bases remaining between them. CDR3 size: 13 residues. This chain's CDR3 is CASSFSDKGEQFF. The DNA of the CDR3 is TGTGCCAGCAGCTTTAGTGACAAGGGTGAGCAGTTCTTC. Full variable domain (outside the CDR3, taken from reference TRBV5-5 and TRBJ2-1): DAGVTQSPTHLIKTRGQQVTLRCSPISGHKSVSWYQQVLGQGPQFIFQYYEKEERGRGNFPDRFSARQFPNYSSELNVNALLLGDSALYLCASSFSDKGEQFFGPGTRLTVL.

This clonotype was counted only a few times. The chain combines TRBV20-1 with TRBJ1-2; TRBD1 is a possible D gene (6 bases). The length of the CDR3 is 15 residues. The germline CDR1 and CDR2 sequences are DFQATT and SNEGSKA (reference sequence). V was clipped by 4 bases and J by 4 bases, with 19 bases between them. CDR3 amino acids: CSANYQGSESYGYTF. CDR3 DNA sequence: TGCAGTGCTAATTATCAGGGGAGCGAATCCTATGGCTACACCTTC.

This clonotype has a handful of counts. The gene calls are TRBV3-1 and TRBJ2-5; a possible D gene is TRBD2 (6 bases). The CDR3 is made up of 15 amino acids. Germline CDR1 and CDR2: LGHDT and YNNKEL (reference sequence). V lost 4 bases and J 4 bases, leaving 16 bases between the germline ends. In DNA, the CDR3 is TGTGCCAGCAGCCGTCGAGAGGGGAGGCCAGAGACCCAGTACTTC. This codes for CASSRREGRPETQYF.